These 8 T cell receptor beta chains were sequenced from one sample in a study of shared clonotypes between healthy human individuals. TCRdb's table, derived via immunoSEQ multiplex PCR, lists solely in-frame clones and lacks some. Among about 340,000 clones listed, less than 75% were seen once. Sequenced input: memory CD4+ T cells sorted from blood. As to subset: CD45RA-negative fraction. Source of these receptors: a man aged 30 to 39 in good health.

The V and J genes are TRBV7-8 and TRBJ1-2; a weak D match, TRBD1 (6 bases). The CDR3 covers 16 residues. V shed 5 bases and J shed 4 bases, with 20 bases lying between them. Per germline, CDR1 SGHVS and CDR2 FQNEAQ. The CDR3 DNA follows: TGTGCCAGCAGCCCCCGGACAGCCCGCCTCGCCTATGGCTACACCTTC. This encodes CASSPRTARLAYGYTF.

Note on this clone: A read error may explain this, as a much larger clone is one base away. This chain joins TRBV5-6 and TRBJ2-5; D is ambiguous. Looked up from germline, CDR1 is SGHDT and CDR2 is YYEEEE. This CDR3 is built from 13 residues. In DNA, the CDR3 is TGTGCCGGCAGCCAGCGTTTACCCCAGACCCAGTACTTC. Translating it yields CAGSQRLPQTQYF.

The V call is TRBV28, the J call TRBJ2-7; D gene ambiguous. CDR1 and CDR2 from the germline V gene are MDHEN and SYDVKM. The CDR3 runs 14 residues. V lost 7 bases to trimming and J lost 0 bases, with 13 bases between them. DNA for the CDR3: TGTGCCAGCATCCCCGGCTCGAACTCCTACGAGCAGTACTTC. Amino acids: CASIPGSNSYEQYF.

The chain employs TRBV6-1 and TRBJ1-2; D uncertain. The length of the CDR3 is 13 residues. The germline V gene encodes CDR1 MNHNS and CDR2 SASEGT. The V and J ends lost 1 base and 4 bases respectively, with 7 bases between them. The CDR3 coding sequence is TGTGCCAGCAGTGAAGGGGCCGTCTATGGCTACACCTTC. It encodes CASSEGAVYGYTF.

This chain uses TRBV6-4 with TRBJ2-2; TRBD2 aligns across 9 bases. Germline loops: CDR1 MRHNA, CDR2 SNTAGT. There are 13 residues in the CDR3. V shed 9 bases and J 4 bases; nucleotides not matched to a gene: 3. CDR3 sequence (DNA): TGTGCCAGTCGCGGGAGGGGCACCGGGGAGCTGTTTTTT. Translated, it gives CASRGRGTGELFF.

The J gene is TRBJ1-1, the V gene TRBV5-1, with a weak D call TRBD1 (6 bases). Trimming removed 1 base at V and 6 bases at J, with 13 bases between. The CDR3 has 14 amino acids. Germline V gene sequence: CDR1 SGHRS, CDR2 YFSETQ. CDR3 amino acids: CASSLRGSEAEAFF. In DNA form, the CDR3 reads TGCGCCAGCAGCTTGAGGGGGTCGGAAGCTGAAGCTTTCTTT.

As regards this clone: A much larger clone lies a single base off, so this may be a read error. This chain connects TRBV5-4 to TRBJ2-3, with D possibly TRBD2 on 6 matching bases. The CDR3 has 13 amino acids. Germline CDR1 and CDR2: SGHNT and YYREEE (reference sequence). V lost 4 bases, J lost 4 bases, and 10 bases lay in between. The CDR3, as DNA: TGTGCCAGCAGCCTAAGCGGGCCAGATACGCAGTATTTT. The encoded protein is CASSLSGPDTQYF.

This clone was counted many times. The V gene is TRBV4-1, the J gene TRBJ2-1; no definite D call. The V end lost 1 base, the J end lost 6 bases, and 10 bases lay between the germline ends. The CDR3 extends over 14 amino acids. Germline lookup yields CDR1 MGHRA and CDR2 YSYEKL. This CDR3 is CASSQAPELNEQFF. In DNA form, the CDR3 reads TGCGCCAGCAGCCAAGCTCCGGAGCTCAATGAGCAGTTCTTC.